This entry concerns a single T cell receptor (beta chain). V shed 3 bases and J shed 0 bases, with 11 bases lying between them. Germline CDR1 and CDR2: MGHDK and SYGVNS. There are 16 residues in the CDR3. The data derive from a study of OX40 agonist ivuxolimab in advanced cancers. Sequencing was performed with immunoSEQ multiplex PCR; in TCRdb, only in-frame clones are kept and a portion is missing. There are about 67,000 clones in the sample; 90% to 95% occur only once, and about 0.3% lies in the top ten. J is TRBJ2-2 and V is TRBV25-1; the D is unclear. The sequence came from an adult with an advanced solid tumor such as melanoma, head and neck, liver or kidney cancer. The source material was CD4+ or CD8+ T cells sorted from blood, sampled in a trial of the OX40 agonist ivuxolimab. The CDR3 is CASSDHLRSNTGELFF. For the CDR3, the DNA is TGTGCCAGCAGTGACCATCTGCGGTCGAACACCGGGGAGCTGTTTTTT.